This TCR beta chain was retrieved from a study of cytomegalovirus exposure and HLA in healthy donors. Concerning this clone: Its antigen remains unidentified.

The donors were part of the validation cohort of roughly 110 subjects. That cohort was separate from the first cohort, which comprised 500 to 700 subjects. Data came from immunoSEQ multiplex PCR; TCRdb stores just in-frame clones and leaves some out. This sample carries more than 300,000 clones, roughly 89% of them seen once, and the ten largest clones take about 0.8%. Study-wide results and limits: According to a later analysis, TCR clusters from the first cohort tended to co-occur in the 120 or so validation repertoires. The study recorded 164 TCR beta chains that were cytomegalovirus-associated.

V shed 0 bases and J shed 1 base, with 11 bases lying between them. Germline assignment: CDR1 SGHRS and CDR2 YFSETQ. The CDR3 is 15 residues long. The V and J genes are TRBV5-1 and TRBJ2-7; TRBD1 might be the D (7 bases). Sequences were obtained from PBMCs. This receptor was obtained from a young woman in good health and CMV-seronegative. CDR3 region: CASSLGRGDSYEQYF. CDR3 DNA: TGCGCCAGCAGCTTGGGCAGGGGGGATTCCTACGAGCAGTACTTC. The full variable domain, completed using reference TRBV5-1 and TRBJ2-7, is KAGVTQTPRYLIKTRGQQVTLSCSPISGHRSVSWYQQTPGQGLQFLFEYFSETQRNKGNFPGRFSGRQFSNSRSEMNVSTLELGDSALYLCASSLGRGDSYEQYFGPGTRLTVT.